These T cell receptor beta chains were read from a single sample in a study of T-cell reconstitution after alpha-beta-depleted transplantation in children. Each CDR3 protein is one row after TCRdb ran MiXCR on the PCR reads. Among roughly 150,000 distinct CDR3 sequences listed, 11% were seen once. Specimen: PBMCs, collected before TCRalphabeta/CD19-depleted stem cell transplant. The origin of the receptors is a boy younger than 10 with acute myeloid leukemia, due to receive a stem cell transplant. Each CDR3 is given with its conserved first and last residue.

j_call v_call cdr3_aa
TRBJ2-7 TRBV7-2 CASSAGRIAGVGEQYF
TRBJ2-2 TRBV6-6 CASSYVVGELFF
TRBJ1-2 TRBV7-3 CASSSGADGYTF
TRBJ1-5 TRBV28 CASSPAGTGVIQPQHF
TRBJ1-4 TRBV12-3/TRBV12-4 CASSPNSATNEKLFF
TRBJ1-2 TRBV20-1 CSARPWKERLIYGYTF
TRBJ2-3 TRBV27 CASTPAGLSGTDTQYF
TRBJ2-3 TRBV28 CASNIKWAGSKPSTDTQYF
TRBJ2-5 TRBV13 CASSSETSSKTQYF
TRBJ1-1 TRBV20-1 CSARLETEAFF
TRBJ1-6 TRBV20-1 CSAPIGETTLHF
TRBJ1-5 TRBV28 CASSFFGQRDQPQHF
TRBJ2-1 TRBV2 CASRGGLAGAARYNEQFF
TRBJ2-5 TRBV20-1 CSANSAGLAGVFQETQYF
TRBJ2-1 TRBV20-1 CSATGTSGGEQFF
TRBJ2-7 TRBV20-1 CSAGKPVRVAYEQYF
TRBJ2-5 TRBV7-8 CASRTEGFQETQYF
TRBJ2-5 TRBV3-1 CASSQDKVTGGGETQYF
TRBJ1-2 TRBV20-1 CSARDLGTGINYGYTF
TRBJ1-1 TRBV7-2 CASSLEGRGGGTEAFF
TRBJ2-5 TRBV13 CASSRGVRGYQETQYF
TRBJ2-1 TRBV3-1 CASSQDALGPVVWYNEQFF
TRBJ2-1 TRBV15 CATSRDTSGRDEQFF
TRBJ2-7 TRBV27 CASGYFYEQYF
TRBJ2-1 TRBV20-1 CSARDLPSLQGYNEQFF
TRBJ2-7 TRBV13 CASSLGPGRSSYEQYF
TRBJ2-1 TRBV5-6 CASSPWGGKAYNEQFF
TRBJ1-1 TRBV29-1 CSTEGQAEAFF
TRBJ2-2 TRBV7-3 CASSWTSGGAGELFF
TRBJ2-3 TRBV20-1 CSARGGGDTDTQYF
TRBJ2-3 TRBV20-1 CSARSRLAVTDTQYF
TRBJ1-1 TRBV6-1 CASSNLQGGLNTEAFF
TRBJ2-1 TRBV25-1 CATFLGIEQFF
TRBJ2-5 TRBV12-3/TRBV12-4 CASRRTGGVETQYF
TRBJ1-2 TRBV3-1 CASSQGQGAEGYTF
TRBJ2-1 TRBV6-1 CASSAAVSNEQFF
TRBJ2-3 TRBV5-1 CASSTGLAGVRYTQYF
TRBJ2-6 TRBV6-5 CASSFSVLADPGANVLTF
TRBJ2-3 TRBV12-3/TRBV12-4 CASSPRGSGVSTDTQYF
TRBJ1-2 TRBV12-3/TRBV12-4 CASSFDRGRRGYTF
TRBJ2-3 TRBV30 CAWSLAGASDTQYF